This T cell receptor (beta chain) was sequenced during a study of cytomegalovirus exposure and HLA in healthy donors (dated 2017 in TCRdb). Regarding the complete study: According to a later analysis, the roughly 130 validation repertoires were produced on the same platform as the 666 repertoires of the first cohort. The study aimed to test whether cataloging public T cell receptors could reveal signatures of past pathogen exposure. Along with the approximately 700-subject first cohort, a separate validation cohort of some 130 different subjects was used. High-throughput TCR immunosequencing, statistical association of individual TCRs with disease status, and machine learning were combined to predict cytomegalovirus infection status.

V and J lose 4 bases and 2 bases, and a span of 11 bases separates them. The CDR3 goes from the cysteine to the phenylalanine over 14 residues. Solely the CDR3 DNA is kept, with 42 bases framed from the first base. CDR1 is given as WNHNN and CDR2 as SYGVQD, both from the germline V gene (reference sequence). Libraries were constructed by the immunoSEQ multiplex PCR assay. The authors processed their data as follows. A statistical classification framework was developed to diagnose cytomegalovirus status using the catalog of TCR beta chain sequences. TCRdb re-hosts the immuneACCESS table, in-frame sequences only. Its copies lack some clones; in the studies checked, an unresolved V gene accounts for under half of them, and the cause for the rest is not known. D and trimming come from the DNA, and the V and J calls and clone size come from that table. The sample has 160,000 or so clones on record, around 87% of them singletons. Approximately 1.5% of the sample is in the top ten clones.

Here is what the overall study found, with its caveats: The validation cohort had no HLA typing available for a later analysis, so co-occurrence within that cohort was assessed over all 120 repertoires. It was suggested by the authors that the approach could potentially be generalized to other disease states and immunological phenotypes. A total of fewer than 200 TCR beta chains were listed by the study as associated with cytomegalovirus. Most TCR sequences were observed very rarely across donors, whereas some public TCRs were present in many individuals. The classifier was reported to diagnose cytomegalovirus status with high specificity and sensitivity in both the original cohort and the validation cohort. In a later analysis, TCRs clustered in the first cohort were found to also tend to co-occur in the roughly 110 validation repertoires, with 94% of cluster scores above 0. In vitro tests confirmed that three of the cytomegalovirus-associated TCR beta chains recognize cytomegalovirus antigens.

This clone came up a few times. Its antigen has not been determined. Per-nucleotide qualities are absent, and no much larger clonotype sits a single base away. Donors formed part of the validation cohort, which comprised about 130 subjects and was distinct from the first cohort of roughly 600 subjects. The sequencing input was PBMCs. The sequence was obtained from a woman aged 25 to 39 in good health and CMV-seronegative. The rearranged segments are TRBV10-1 and TRBJ1-2; the D gene is perhaps TRBD1, from 6 matching bases. CDR3 region: CASSAGVSNYGYTF. The sequence in DNA is TGCGCCAGCAGTGCAGGGGTATCGAACTATGGCTACACCTTC.